The next 17 T cell receptor beta chains were all read from a single sample in a study of blood T cell repertoires in COVID-19. Assay: immunoSEQ multiplex PCR; the TCRdb copy retains only in-frame clones and omits some. The sample lists more than 130,000 clones, 85% to 90% occurring once. The sequenced material came from peripheral blood. The receptors come from a woman aged 40 to 49 with acute or convalescent COVID-19.

This clone was seen a handful of times. V is TRBV4-2 and J is TRBJ1-2; a weak D match, TRBD1 (6 bases). Germline V gives CDR1 LGHNA, CDR2 YNFKEQ. The CDR3 covers 13 residues. V lost 1 base and J 8 bases, leaving 11 bases between the germline ends. The DNA of the CDR3 is TGTGCCAGCAGCCAAGGGACAGCTAGAGGCTACACCTTC. Translating it yields CASSQGTARGYTF.

The chain links TRBV4-1 to TRBJ1-2, with D possibly matching TRBD1 (6 bases). The length of the CDR3 is 17 residues. CDR1 is MGHRA and CDR2 is YSYEKL in the germline V gene. V lost 4 bases and J 2 bases, leaving 20 bases between the germline ends. The CDR3 DNA reads as TGCGCCAGCAGCCTACCTTACCCGAGGACAGCGAACTATGGCTACACCTTC. This sequence encodes CASSLPYPRTANYGYTF.

V gene TRBV5-3 combines with J gene TRBJ2-4, with 7 bases matching TRBD2. TRBV5-3 is identified as an open reading frame with a role that is uncertain. V dropped 0 bases and J dropped 8; count of bases not matched to a gene: 11. The CDR3 totals 16 residues. CDR3 residues: CARSLVVGGSTHIQYF. The CDR3 DNA sequence: TGTGCCAGAAGCTTGGTAGTCGGCGGGAGTACCCACATTCAGTACTTC.

V usage is TRBV7-9 and J usage is TRBJ1-1; no clear D gene. CDR3 length equals 13 residues. The germline V gene has CDR1 SEHNR and CDR2 FQNEAQ (reference sequence). Trimming stripped 1 base from V and 4 bases from J, with 7 bases between. CDR3 coding DNA: TGTGCCAGCAGCTTAGGGAGTGGCACTGAAGCTTTCTTT. As protein: CASSLGSGTEAFF.

The chain uses TRBV2 and TRBJ1-4; 8 bases agree with TRBD1. V dropped 7 bases and J dropped 7; count of bases not matched to a gene: 8. CDR3 length: 14 amino acids. The V gene's germline CDR1 is SNHLY and CDR2 FYNNEI. Here the CDR3 DNA reads TGTGCCAGCACCTCGGACCAGGGGGCTGAAAAACTGTTTTTT. Translated: CASTSDQGAEKLFF. Combining the CDR3 with reference TRBV2 and TRBJ1-4 gives the whole variable domain EPEVTQTPSHQVTQMGQEVILRCVPISNHLYFYWYRQILGQKVEFLVSFYNNEISEKSEIFDDQFSVERPDGSNFTLKIRSTKLEDSAMYFCASTSDQGAEKLFFGSGTQLSVL.

The rearrangement links TRBV7-2 to TRBJ1-5; D unresolved. Germline lookup yields CDR1 SGHTA and CDR2 FQGNSA. Trimming cost V 1 base and J 1 base, with 5 bases left between them. The CDR3 totals 14 residues. CDR3 sequence reads: CASSLDTSNQPQHF. The CDR3 DNA is TGTGCCAGCAGCTTAGACACCAGCAATCAGCCCCAGCATTTT.

V and J are TRBV18 and TRBJ2-5; the D is unclear. CDR1 is KGHSH and CDR2 is LQKENI in the germline V gene. The CDR3 has 14 amino acids. The V and J ends lost 5 bases and 0 bases respectively, with 10 bases between them. CDR3 protein: CASSVQLYQETQYF. CDR3 nucleotides: TGTGCCAGCTCAGTACAGCTTTACCAAGAGACCCAGTACTTC.

The chain recombines TRBV7-2 with TRBJ1-2, with 10 bases identical to TRBD1. CDR1 and CDR2 (germline): SGHTA, FQGNSA. The trim removed 0 bases at V and 2 bases at J, leaving 3 bases unmatched. The CDR3 is 16 amino acids. This chain's CDR3 is CASSLAPGQGNYGYTF. The CDR3 DNA sequence: TGTGCCAGCAGCTTAGCCCCGGGACAGGGGAACTATGGCTACACCTTC.

V gene TRBV5-4 combines with J gene TRBJ2-1; D might be TRBD2 (6 bases). The CDR3 is 14 amino acids. From germline, CDR1 is SGHNT and CDR2 YYREEE (reference sequence). The V end lost 3 bases, the J end lost 4 bases, and 11 bases lay between the germline ends. The CDR3 reads CASSSGLTYNEQFF. In DNA, the CDR3 is TGTGCCAGCAGCTCGGGACTCACTTACAATGAGCAGTTCTTC.

The rearrangement links TRBV7-2 to TRBJ1-1; D gene uncertain. The V end was cut by 0 bases, the J end by 3 bases, with 14 bases between. The CDR3 runs 16 residues. Germline CDR1 is SGHTA and CDR2 is FQGNSA. The chain's CDR3 is CASSLADFGEDTEAFF. The CDR3 DNA reads as TGTGCCAGCAGCTTAGCGGATTTCGGGGAGGACACTGAAGCTTTCTTT.

To note about this clone: Other DNA sequences from this sample encode an identical CDR3 as well. The chain carries TRBV12-3 or TRBV12-4 and TRBJ1-1; D unresolved. The V and J ends lost 3 bases and 2 bases respectively, with 7 bases between them. This CDR3 contains 13 residues. The CDR3 protein is CASSFSGNTEAFF. In nucleotides, the CDR3 is TGTGCCAGCAGTTTTTCGGGAAACACTGAAGCTTTCTTT.

The sample holds one count of this clone. The chain employs TRBV6-2 or TRBV6-3 and TRBJ2-3; D possibly corresponds to TRBD2 (5 bases). The germline V gene has CDR1 MNHEY and CDR2 SVGEGT. The CDR3 spans 13 residues. The V gene lost 7 bases and the J gene lost 5 bases, with 13 bases spanning the gap. The chain's CDR3 is CASTPEAQDTQYF. CDR3 DNA: TGTGCCAGCACCCCGGAGGCCCAAGATACGCAGTATTTT.

A few counts support this clone. In DNA, the CDR3 is TGTGCCAGCAGTGAGTCCGGGGGGGCGTACAATGAGCAGTTCTTC. Translated, it gives CASSESGGAYNEQFF. The V and J genes are TRBV6-1 and TRBJ2-1; TRBD2 agrees at 8 bases. J was trimmed by 4 bases and V by 3 bases; bases with no gene match: 5. The CDR3 runs to 15 residues. The germline V gene has CDR1 MNHNS and CDR2 SASEGT.

V is TRBV6-5 and J is TRBJ2-1, with D possibly being TRBD1 (6 bases). V was clipped by 6 bases and J by 8 bases, with 17 bases between them. Germline CDR1 and CDR2: MNHEY and SVGAGI. The CDR3 is 14 residues long. For the CDR3, the DNA is TGTGCCAGCAGGGGACATACCCTCAATTATGAGCAGTTCTTC. This translates into CASRGHTLNYEQFF.

This chain connects TRBV7-8 to TRBJ1-5, with D perhaps TRBD1 (6 bases). Germline V gives CDR1 SGHVS, CDR2 FQNEAQ. This CDR3 contains 15 residues. Trimming cost V 5 bases and J 3 bases, with 14 bases left between them. CDR3 bases: TGTGCCAGCAGCCTCTTTGAGGGGGACAATCAGCCCCAGCATTTT. Translating gives CASSLFEGDNQPQHF. Based on the CDR3 plus reference TRBV7-8 and TRBJ1-5, the full variable domain is GAGVSQSPRYKVAKRGQDVALRCDPISGHVSLFWYQQALGQGPEFLTYFQNEAQLDKSGLPSDRFFAERPEGSVSTLKIQRTQQEDSAVYLCASSLFEGDNQPQHFGDGTRLSIL.

The chain uses TRBV30 and TRBJ2-1; 7 bases are a match to TRBD2. The V gene's germline CDR1 is GTSNPN and CDR2 SVGIG (reference sequence). Trimming took 3 bases from V and 9 from J; bases not matched to a gene: 11. The CDR3 is made up of 14 amino acids. The DNA of the CDR3 is TGTGCCTGGAGGGGAGGGATTCCCGGCGGTGAGCAGTTCTTC. Translation: CAWRGGIPGGEQFF.

The rearrangement uses TRBV13 and TRBJ2-1; possible D gene TRBD2, 6 bases. Trimming left V 0 bases short and J 4 bases short, with 13 bases between. The CDR3 has 16 residues. CDR1 and CDR2 from the germline V gene are PRHDT and FYEKMQ (reference sequence). CDR3 DNA sequence: TGTGCCAGCAGCTTAGGGTTAGCGGATTTATACAATGAGCAGTTCTTC. Residues: CASSLGLADLYNEQFF.